The 17 T cell receptor beta chains in this list originate from one sample, sequenced in a study of T cell repertoires in cytomegalovirus infection. Each CDR3 protein is one row after TCRdb ran MiXCR on the reads. The data show fewer than 900,000 distinct CDR3 sequences, about 29% seen once. These receptors are not linked to any known antigen. Sequencing used cultured CD8+ T cells from PBMCs, obtained from culture after CMV antigen stimulation. The receptors derive from a human donor in good health (CMV status not recorded). Some clones in this sample may be carry-over from other donors' samples.

This clonotype turned up a few times. This rearrangement joins TRBV4-1 to TRBJ1-2; D unresolved. Germline-derived CDR1 and CDR2 are MGHRA and YSYEKL. CDR3 length: 12 amino acids. V lost 4 bases, J lost 7 bases, and 10 bases lay in between. DNA for the CDR3: TGCGCCAGCAGCCTAGAAGATGGTGGCTACACCTTC. This codes for CASSLEDGGYTF.

The chain has TRBV28 and TRBJ2-5, with a tentative D call TRBD2 (5 bases). This CDR3 region has 13 residues. V lost 3 bases to trimming and J lost 3 bases, with 8 bases between them. CDR1 and CDR2 (germline): MDHEN, SYDVKM. CDR3 bases: TGTGCCAGCAGTTTCAGTAGCGAAGAGACCCAGTACTTC. Its protein is CASSFSSEETQYF.

The chain combines TRBV6-1 with TRBJ2-1; D may be TRBD2 (6 bases). V was cut by 6 bases and J by 2 bases, with 14 bases left in between. Germline V gives CDR1 MNHNS, CDR2 SASEGT. The CDR3 extends over 15 amino acids. The CDR3 protein is CASSAKGGTYNEQFF. CDR3 DNA: TGTGCCAGCAGCGCTAAAGGAGGGACCTACAATGAGCAGTTCTTC.

This clonotype was seen many times. The CDR3 spells CASSFDRYNQPQHF. CDR3 nucleotides: TGTGCCAGCAGTTTTGACAGGTACAATCAGCCCCAGCATTTT. This chain joins TRBV7-9 and TRBJ1-5; D is possibly TRBD1 (6 bases). V lost 6 bases to trimming and J lost 3 bases, with 12 bases between them. The CDR3 runs to 14 residues. Per the germline V gene, CDR1 is SEHNR and CDR2 is FQNEAQ (reference sequence).

This clonotype was seen ten or more times. At one end the junction does not follow the germline gene, possibly because of a read error. The chain employs TRBV7-9 and TRBJ2-1, with a tentative D call TRBD2 (7 bases). CDR1 and CDR2 from the germline V gene are SEHNR and FQNEAQ (reference sequence). The CDR3 loop spans 15 amino acids. CDR3 loop: CASSLGGVPHHEQFF. The CDR3 region has the DNA TGTGCCAGCAGTTTAGGGGGGGTCCCTCACCATGAGCAGTTCTTC.

The table lists this clonotype with a few counts. The chain carries TRBV29-1 and TRBJ2-7; a weak D match, TRBD2 (7 bases). Germline-derived CDR1 and CDR2 are SQVTM and ANQGSEA. V lost 6 bases and J 10 bases, leaving 19 bases between the germline ends. CDR3 length equals 12 residues. The CDR3: CSVARIGGGQYF. The CDR3 bases are TGCAGCGTAGCCCGGATAGGGGGGGGACAGTACTTC.

The chain has TRBV25-1 and TRBJ1-6; 7 bases line up with TRBD1. The germline gives CDR1 MGHDK, CDR2 SYGVNS. V shed 2 bases and J 0 bases; nucleotides not matched to a gene: 10. This CDR3 region has 19 residues. CDR3 amino acids: CASSELPSGQSSYNSPLHF. CDR3 DNA: TGTGCCAGCAGTGAACTGCCCTCGGGACAGAGCTCCTATAATTCACCCCTCCACTTT.

The chain recombines TRBV10-2 with TRBJ1-4; D remains ambiguous. V dropped 10 bases and J dropped 6 bases, with 9 bases sitting between them. The germline gives CDR1 WSHSY, CDR2 SAAADI. The CDR3 has 11 amino acids. For the CDR3, the DNA is TGCGCCACCAGAGGTTATGAAAAACTGTTTTTT. Its protein is CATRGYEKLFF.

This clonotype has more than one count but fewer than ten. The V gene is TRBV28, the J gene TRBJ2-7; TRBD2 agrees at 11 bases. With 10 bases clipped from V and 6 bases from J, the junction kept 17 bases outside the gene matches. CDR1 and CDR2 (germline): MDHEN, SYDVKM. This CDR3 contains 16 residues. The CDR3 sequence is CATREQTSGARGEQYV. The CDR3 region has the DNA TGTGCCACCAGGGAACAGACTAGCGGGGCCCGGGGCGAGCAGTACGTC.

This clonotype has just one count. The chain combines TRBV25-1 with TRBJ2-7; a possible D gene is TRBD1 (6 bases). Between the trimmed V and J ends, which lost 1 base and 2 bases, there was a span of 9 bases. Germline V gene sequence: CDR1 MGHDK, CDR2 SYGVNS. The CDR3 contains 14 residues. CDR3: CASSELQGTYEQYV. DNA of the CDR3: TGTGCCAGCAGTGAATTACAGGGTACCTACGAGCAGTACGTC.

This clonotype came up a few times. The genes are TRBV6-5 and TRBJ2-1; 9 positions match TRBD1. CDR1 is MNHEY and CDR2 is SVGAGI in the germline V gene. J lost 1 base, V lost 0 bases, and 4 bases had no gene match. CDR3 length: 17 residues. The CDR3 spells CASSYSAGTGSYNEQFF. In DNA, the CDR3 is TGTGCCAGCAGTTACTCGGCCGGGACAGGGTCCTACAATGAGCAGTTCTTC.

This clonotype was counted many times. The gene calls are TRBV27 and TRBJ1-5; D is ambiguous. This CDR3 comprises 12 residues. The germline V gene has CDR1 MNHEY and CDR2 SMNVEV (reference sequence). Trimming took off 2 bases at V and 6 bases at J, with 5 bases between the two ends. The CDR3 DNA reads TGTGCCAGCAGTTTAGTTGGTCAGCCCCAGCATTTT. Translated: CASSLVGQPQHF.

The V gene is TRBV9, the J gene TRBJ2-1; the match to TRBD1 covers 7 bases. The CDR3 has 16 residues. Germline CDR1 reads SGDLS; CDR2 reads YYNGEE. The J segment lost 8 bases and the V segment lost 0 bases, leaving 11 bases of the junction unmatched. The CDR3: CASSVAGQAPLHEQFF. The CDR3 DNA follows: TGTGCCAGCAGCGTAGCAGGACAGGCTCCTCTCCATGAGCAGTTCTTC.

Only a few counts were recorded for this clonotype. V usage is TRBV6-5 and J usage is TRBJ1-1; the D is unclear. V dropped 2 bases and J dropped 10 bases, with 8 bases sitting between them. The CDR3 is 11 residues long. The V gene's germline CDR1 is MNHEY and CDR2 SVGAGI. The CDR3 here is CASSYGPGAFF. The CDR3 DNA sequence: TGTGCCAGCAGTTACGGGCCGGGAGCTTTCTTT.

The chain couples TRBV6-2 or TRBV6-3 to TRBJ1-1, with 8 bases that match TRBD1. V shed 3 bases and J 1 base; nucleotides not matched to a gene: 7. The CDR3 length is 16 residues. The germline gives CDR1 MNHEY, CDR2 SVGEGT. CDR3 protein: CASSYPGGFSNTEAFF. CDR3 DNA sequence: TGTGCCAGCAGTTATCCAGGGGGCTTCTCGAACACTGAAGCTTTCTTT.

V gene TRBV4-3 combines with J gene TRBJ2-4; D perhaps matches TRBD2 (6 bases). V was shortened by 5 bases and J by 1 base, with 9 bases between the two germline ends. The CDR3 contains 14 residues. The germline V gene encodes CDR1 LGHNA and CDR2 YSLEER. CDR3 nucleotide sequence: TGCGCCAGCAGCGACACTAGCGCCAAAAACATTCAGTACTTC. Translated, it gives CASSDTSAKNIQYF.

In this sample, this clonotype turned up a few times. This chain links TRBV4-3 with TRBJ2-3, with a tentative D call TRBD2 (5 bases). Germline V gene data show CDR1 as LGHNA and CDR2 as YSLEER. This CDR3 region has 16 residues. Trimming removed 4 bases from V and 4 bases from J, with 18 bases in between. CDR3 bases: TGCGCCAGCAGCCCCGGACTCCACGAGGAATCAGATACGCAGTATTTT. Amino acid sequence: CASSPGLHEESDTQYF.